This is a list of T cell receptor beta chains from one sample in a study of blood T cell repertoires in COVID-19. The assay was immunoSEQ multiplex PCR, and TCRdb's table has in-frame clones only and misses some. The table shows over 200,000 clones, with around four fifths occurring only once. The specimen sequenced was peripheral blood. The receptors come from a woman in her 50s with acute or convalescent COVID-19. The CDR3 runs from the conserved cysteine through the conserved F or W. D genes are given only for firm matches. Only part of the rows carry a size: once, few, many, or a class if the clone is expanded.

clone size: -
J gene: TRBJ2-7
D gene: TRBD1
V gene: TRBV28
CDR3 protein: CASTLTGDEQYF
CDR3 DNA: TGTGCCAGCACCTTGACAGGGGATGAGCAGTACTTC

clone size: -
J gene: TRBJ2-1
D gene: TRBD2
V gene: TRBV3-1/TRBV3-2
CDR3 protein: CASSLAGATEQFF
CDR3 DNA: TGTGCCAGCAGCCTAGCGGGAGCGACCGAGCAGTTCTTC

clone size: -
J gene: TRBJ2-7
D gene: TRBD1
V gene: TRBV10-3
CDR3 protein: CAISERDRAYEQYF
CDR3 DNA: TGTGCCATCAGTGAGAGGGACAGGGCCTACGAGCAGTACTTC

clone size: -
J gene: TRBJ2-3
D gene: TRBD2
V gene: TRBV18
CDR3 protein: CASSPPGLAGIGGDTQYF
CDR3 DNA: TGTGCCAGCTCACCTCCGGGACTAGCGGGAATTGGAGGAGATACGCAGTATTTT

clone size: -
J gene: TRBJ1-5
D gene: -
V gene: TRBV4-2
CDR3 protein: CASSQGAAYSNQPQHF
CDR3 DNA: TGTGCCAGCAGCCAAGGGGCAGCTTATAGCAATCAGCCCCAGCATTTT

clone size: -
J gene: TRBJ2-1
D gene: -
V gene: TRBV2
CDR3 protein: CASSVGDEQFF
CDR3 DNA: TGTGCCAGCAGTGTAGGGGATGAGCAGTTCTTC

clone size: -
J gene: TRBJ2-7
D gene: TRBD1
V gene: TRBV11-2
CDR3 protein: CASKPGQYVLEQYF
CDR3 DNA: TGTGCCAGCAAACCGGGACAGTACGTTCTCGAGCAGTACTTC

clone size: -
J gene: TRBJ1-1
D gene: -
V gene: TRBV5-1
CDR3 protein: CASSPTTTVTNTEAFF
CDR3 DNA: TGCGCCAGCAGCCCAACGACAACAGTAACTAACACTGAAGCTTTCTTT

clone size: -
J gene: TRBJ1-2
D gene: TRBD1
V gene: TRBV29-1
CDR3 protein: CSVDRTGLYGYTF
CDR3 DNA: TGCAGCGTTGATCGGACAGGCCTCTATGGCTACACCTTC

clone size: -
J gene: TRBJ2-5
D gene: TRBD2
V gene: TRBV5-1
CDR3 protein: CASSSPGPGGETQYF
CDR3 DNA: TGCGCCAGCAGCTCTCCAGGCCCCGGGGGGGAGACCCAGTACTTC

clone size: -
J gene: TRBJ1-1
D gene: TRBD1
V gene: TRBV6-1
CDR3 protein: CASSESNRDREAFF
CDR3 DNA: TGTGCCAGCAGTGAATCAAACCGGGACAGGGAAGCTTTCTTT

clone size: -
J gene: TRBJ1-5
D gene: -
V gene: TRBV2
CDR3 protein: CASSVSRSNQPQHF
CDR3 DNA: TGTGCCAGCAGTGTATCGAGGAGCAATCAGCCCCAGCATTTT

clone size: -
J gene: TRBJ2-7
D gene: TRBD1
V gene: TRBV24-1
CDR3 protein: CATSRTGEPYEQYF
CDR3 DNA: TGTGCCACCAGTAGGACAGGGGAGCCCTACGAGCAGTACTTC

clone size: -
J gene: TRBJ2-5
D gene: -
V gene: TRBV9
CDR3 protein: CASSPGSGGAGETQYF
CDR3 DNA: TGTGCCAGCAGCCCCGGTAGTGGGGGGGCGGGCGAGACCCAGTACTTC

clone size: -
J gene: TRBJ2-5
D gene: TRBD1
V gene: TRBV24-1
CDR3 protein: CATSKGQGREETQYF
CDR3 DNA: TGTGCCACCAGTAAGGGACAGGGAAGAGAAGAGACCCAGTACTTC

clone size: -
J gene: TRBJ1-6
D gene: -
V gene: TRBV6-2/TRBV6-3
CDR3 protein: CASSDTRYNSPLHF
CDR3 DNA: TGTGCCAGCAGTGACACCCGGTATAATTCACCCCTCCACTTT

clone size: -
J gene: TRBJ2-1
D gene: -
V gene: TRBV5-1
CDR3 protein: CASSPPGWGSGDNEQFF
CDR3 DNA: TGCGCCAGCAGCCCCCCGGGGTGGGGGTCAGGGGACAATGAGCAGTTCTTC

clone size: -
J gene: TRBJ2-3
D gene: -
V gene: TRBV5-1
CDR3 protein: CASSYSESGGVTDTQYF
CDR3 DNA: TGCGCCAGCAGTTATTCCGAATCCGGGGGAGTCACAGATACGCAGTATTTT

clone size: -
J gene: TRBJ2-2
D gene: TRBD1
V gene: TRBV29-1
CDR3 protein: CSVVVTGPGELFF
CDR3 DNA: TGCAGCGTTGTAGTGACAGGGCCCGGGGAGCTGTTTTTT

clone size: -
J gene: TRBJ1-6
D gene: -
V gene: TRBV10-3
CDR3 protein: CAISDRGLLNNSPLHF
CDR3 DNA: TGTGCCATCAGTGACCGGGGACTCCTAAATAATTCACCCCTCCACTTT

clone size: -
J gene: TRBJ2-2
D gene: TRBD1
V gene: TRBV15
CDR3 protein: CATSIPQGRAGGYGELFF
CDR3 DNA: TGTGCCACCAGCATCCCCCAAGGCAGGGCAGGGGGCTACGGGGAGCTGTTTTTT

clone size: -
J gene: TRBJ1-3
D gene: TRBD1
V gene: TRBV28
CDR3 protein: CASSDRQGEGNTIYF
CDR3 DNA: TGTGCCAGCAGTGATCGACAGGGGGAGGGAAACACCATATATTTT

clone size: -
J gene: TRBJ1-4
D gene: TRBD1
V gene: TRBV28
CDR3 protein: CASSYTPGQGKGENEKLFF
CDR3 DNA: TGTGCCAGCAGTTACACACCCGGACAGGGTAAGGGTGAAAATGAAAAACTGTTTTTT

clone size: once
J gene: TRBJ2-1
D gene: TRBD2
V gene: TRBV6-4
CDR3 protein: CASSEREGNEQFF
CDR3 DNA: TGTGCCAGCAGCGAGCGGGAGGGTAATGAGCAGTTCTTC

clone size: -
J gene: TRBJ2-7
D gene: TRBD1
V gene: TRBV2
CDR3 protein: CASKDRGLYEQYF
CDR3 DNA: TGTGCCAGCAAGGACAGGGGTCTCTACGAGCAGTACTTC

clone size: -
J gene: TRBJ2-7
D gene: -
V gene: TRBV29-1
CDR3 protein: CSAEVPAEAYEQYF
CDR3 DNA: TGCAGCGCTGAGGTACCCGCGGAAGCCTACGAGCAGTACTTC